This is a list of T cell receptor beta chains from one sample in a study of shared clonotypes between healthy human individuals. The table came from immunoSEQ multiplex PCR; TCRdb's copy has only in-frame clones and leaves some out. Here the sample spans under 1,100,000 clones, around 74% being singletons. Sequenced: memory CD4+ T cells sorted from blood. Every receptor here comes from a man younger than 30 in good health. CDR3s include the opening cysteine and the closing phenylalanine or tryptophan. The order of the fields is D gene, clone size, V gene, CDR3 length, J gene, CDR3 protein, CDR3 DNA. D genes are given only for firm matches. Clone size is not always given. Where it is, it says once, few, many or a class for expanded clones.

d_call: TRBD2; clone_size: NA; v_call: TRBV7-2; cdr3_length: 17; j_call: TRBJ2-5; cdr3_aa: CASSLGLAGGTGETQYF; cdr3_nt: TGTGCCAGCAGCTTAGGGCTAGCGGGGGGAACGGGGGAGACCCAGTACTTC
d_call: NA; clone_size: NA; v_call: TRBV29-1; cdr3_length: 15; j_call: TRBJ1-4; cdr3_aa: CSVGDRSLTNEKLFF; cdr3_nt: TGCAGCGTGGGGGACCGTTCCTTAACTAATGAAAAACTGTTTTTT
d_call: TRBD1; clone_size: NA; v_call: TRBV30; cdr3_length: 16; j_call: TRBJ2-3; cdr3_aa: CAWRKGTGYGTDTQYF; cdr3_nt: TGTGCCTGGAGAAAGGGGACAGGGTATGGCACAGATACGCAGTATTTT
d_call: NA; clone_size: NA; v_call: TRBV19; cdr3_length: 14; j_call: TRBJ1-4; cdr3_aa: CASSTTRANEKLFF; cdr3_nt: TGTGCCAGTAGTACCACGAGGGCTAATGAAAAACTGTTTTTT
d_call: NA; clone_size: NA; v_call: TRBV15; cdr3_length: 13; j_call: TRBJ2-1; cdr3_aa: CATSRPPDGKQFF; cdr3_nt: TGTGCCACCAGCAGACCACCAGACGGAAAGCAGTTCTTC
d_call: NA; clone_size: NA; v_call: TRBV20-1; cdr3_length: 10; j_call: TRBJ2-3; cdr3_aa: CSARRDTQYF; cdr3_nt: TGCAGTGCTAGACGGGATACGCAGTATTTT
d_call: TRBD1; clone_size: few; v_call: TRBV6-5; cdr3_length: 13; j_call: TRBJ1-2; cdr3_aa: CASSEDRGDGYTF; cdr3_nt: TGTGCCAGCAGTGAAGACAGGGGCGATGGCTACACCTTC
d_call: TRBD1; clone_size: few; v_call: TRBV4-3; cdr3_length: 16; j_call: TRBJ2-1; cdr3_aa: CASSQDGTGSYNEQFF; cdr3_nt: TGCGCCAGCAGCCAAGATGGGACAGGGTCCTACAATGAGCAGTTCTTC
d_call: NA; clone_size: once; v_call: TRBV5-1; cdr3_length: 13; j_call: TRBJ2-1; cdr3_aa: CASSLEALNEQFF; cdr3_nt: TGCGCCAGCAGCTTGGAAGCCCTCAATGAGCAGTTCTTC
d_call: NA; clone_size: NA; v_call: TRBV6-6; cdr3_length: 14; j_call: TRBJ2-7; cdr3_aa: CASSHGGVSYEQYF; cdr3_nt: TGTGCCAGCAGCCACGGGGGAGTATCCTACGAGCAGTACTTC
d_call: NA; clone_size: few; v_call: TRBV10-3; cdr3_length: 11; j_call: TRBJ2-7; cdr3_aa: CAISEPAGQYF; cdr3_nt: TGTGCCATCAGTGAGCCGGCGGGGCAGTACTTC
d_call: NA; clone_size: NA; v_call: TRBV7-2; cdr3_length: 16; j_call: TRBJ2-7; cdr3_aa: CASSLAGQNLFYEQYF; cdr3_nt: TGTGCCAGCAGCCTAGCCGGACAGAACCTCTTCTACGAGCAGTACTTC
d_call: NA; clone_size: few; v_call: TRBV9; cdr3_length: 15; j_call: TRBJ1-4; cdr3_aa: CASSARDSFNEKLFF; cdr3_nt: TGTGCCAGCAGCGCTCGAGACTCCTTTAATGAAAAACTGTTTTTT
d_call: NA; clone_size: NA; v_call: TRBV5-6; cdr3_length: 15; j_call: TRBJ1-3; cdr3_aa: CASSLFGGSGNTIYF; cdr3_nt: TGTGCCAGCAGCTTGTTCGGGGGATCTGGAAACACCATATATTTT
d_call: TRBD1; clone_size: NA; v_call: TRBV2; cdr3_length: 11; j_call: TRBJ1-5; cdr3_aa: CASKGTGAQHF; cdr3_nt: TGTGCCAGCAAAGGGACAGGGGCCCAGCATTTT
d_call: NA; clone_size: NA; v_call: TRBV9; cdr3_length: 15; j_call: TRBJ2-3; cdr3_aa: CASSVRGRSTDTQYF; cdr3_nt: TGTGCCAGCAGCGTGAGAGGGAGAAGCACAGATACGCAGTATTTT
d_call: NA; clone_size: NA; v_call: TRBV30; cdr3_length: 14; j_call: TRBJ1-1; cdr3_aa: CAWSAYIMNTEAFF; cdr3_nt: TGTGCCTGGAGTGCGTACATAATGAACACTGAAGCTTTCTTT
d_call: NA; clone_size: NA; v_call: TRBV18; cdr3_length: 13; j_call: TRBJ1-3; cdr3_aa: CASSRTEGAGIYF; cdr3_nt: TGTGCCAGCTCGCGTACTGAGGGTGCCGGCATATATTTT
d_call: NA; clone_size: NA; v_call: TRBV5-5; cdr3_length: 14; j_call: TRBJ1-5; cdr3_aa: CASSALSLDRPQHF; cdr3_nt: TGTGCCAGCAGCGCCCTCTCCTTAGATCGGCCCCAGCATTTT
d_call: TRBD1; clone_size: NA; v_call: TRBV7-9; cdr3_length: 17; j_call: TRBJ1-4; cdr3_aa: CASSLNLGQASNEKLFF; cdr3_nt: TGTGCCAGCAGCTTAAATCTCGGACAGGCCTCTAATGAAAAACTGTTTTTT
d_call: TRBD1; clone_size: NA; v_call: TRBV6-5; cdr3_length: 14; j_call: TRBJ1-2; cdr3_aa: CASSRDSFRYGYTF; cdr3_nt: TGTGCCAGCAGTCGGGACAGTTTCCGTTATGGCTACACCTTC
d_call: NA; clone_size: NA; v_call: TRBV11-2; cdr3_length: 18; j_call: TRBJ1-2; cdr3_aa: CASSLEVISSNSNYGYTF; cdr3_nt: TGTGCCAGCAGCTTAGAGGTTATTTCGTCAAACTCTAACTATGGCTACACCTTC
d_call: TRBD2; clone_size: NA; v_call: TRBV6-1; cdr3_length: 14; j_call: TRBJ2-1; cdr3_aa: CASSGGGAVNEQFF; cdr3_nt: TGTGCCAGCAGTGGCGGGGGGGCGGTGAATGAGCAGTTCTTC
d_call: NA; clone_size: NA; v_call: TRBV11-2; cdr3_length: 13; j_call: TRBJ2-5; cdr3_aa: CASSLMVIETQYF; cdr3_nt: TGTGCCAGCAGCTTAATGGTTATAGAGACCCAGTACTTC
d_call: TRBD1; clone_size: NA; v_call: TRBV7-9; cdr3_length: 15; j_call: TRBJ2-7; cdr3_aa: CASRGTGQGAREQYF; cdr3_nt: TGTGCCAGCAGGGGCACTGGACAGGGGGCGCGAGAGCAGTACTTC
d_call: NA; clone_size: NA; v_call: TRBV6-5; cdr3_length: 15; j_call: TRBJ1-6; cdr3_aa: CASRGGGSYNSPLHF; cdr3_nt: TGTGCCAGCAGGGGGGGAGGGTCCTATAATTCACCCCTCCACTTT
d_call: NA; clone_size: NA; v_call: TRBV4-1; cdr3_length: 17; j_call: TRBJ2-3; cdr3_aa: CASSQRYPITSTDTQYF; cdr3_nt: TGCGCCAGCAGCCAACGCTACCCGATAACTAGCACAGATACGCAGTATTTT
d_call: NA; clone_size: NA; v_call: TRBV5-1; cdr3_length: 14; j_call: TRBJ2-6; cdr3_aa: CASSLSAGANVLTF; cdr3_nt: TGCGCCAGCAGCTTGAGTGCAGGGGCCAACGTCCTGACTTTC
d_call: NA; clone_size: NA; v_call: TRBV19; cdr3_length: 15; j_call: TRBJ1-4; cdr3_aa: CASSQTAIANEKLFF; cdr3_nt: TGTGCCAGTAGTCAAACAGCTATCGCGAATGAAAAACTGTTTTTT
d_call: NA; clone_size: few; v_call: TRBV6-6; cdr3_length: 13; j_call: TRBJ1-2; cdr3_aa: CASRQDLNYGYTF; cdr3_nt: TGTGCCAGCAGGCAGGACCTTAACTATGGCTACACCTTC
d_call: NA; clone_size: once; v_call: TRBV6-1; cdr3_length: 12; j_call: TRBJ2-3; cdr3_aa: CASSDSPDTQYF; cdr3_nt: TGTGCCAGCAGTGATAGTCCAGATACGCAGTATTTT
d_call: NA; clone_size: NA; v_call: TRBV6-1; cdr3_length: 15; j_call: TRBJ2-1; cdr3_aa: CASSVWQGSYNEQFF; cdr3_nt: TGTGCCAGCAGTGTCTGGCAGGGCTCCTACAATGAGCAGTTCTTC
d_call: TRBD2; clone_size: NA; v_call: TRBV5-3; cdr3_length: 20; j_call: TRBJ2-2; cdr3_aa: CARSPVAPSGRIPNTGELFF; cdr3_nt: TGTGCCAGAAGCCCGGTAGCGCCTAGCGGGCGAATCCCGAACACCGGGGAGCTGTTTTTT
d_call: NA; clone_size: once; v_call: TRBV9; cdr3_length: 15; j_call: TRBJ1-5; cdr3_aa: CASSAPGSINQPQHF; cdr3_nt: TGTGCCAGCAGCGCGCCGGGGTCCATCAATCAGCCCCAGCATTTT
d_call: NA; clone_size: NA; v_call: TRBV9; cdr3_length: 14; j_call: TRBJ1-2; cdr3_aa: CASSGGESNYGYTF; cdr3_nt: TGTGCCAGCAGCGGCGGAGAATCTAACTATGGCTACACCTTC
d_call: NA; clone_size: NA; v_call: TRBV6-6; cdr3_length: 11; j_call: TRBJ1-1; cdr3_aa: CASSLMGEAFF; cdr3_nt: TGTGCCAGCAGTTTAATGGGTGAAGCTTTCTTT
d_call: TRBD2; clone_size: NA; v_call: TRBV7-3; cdr3_length: 14; j_call: TRBJ2-3; cdr3_aa: CASSLGGTSYTQYF; cdr3_nt: TGTGCCAGCAGCTTAGGCGGGACTAGTTATACGCAGTATTTT
d_call: NA; clone_size: NA; v_call: TRBV5-1; cdr3_length: 14; j_call: TRBJ1-1; cdr3_aa: CASSSAGENTEAFF; cdr3_nt: TGCGCCAGCAGCTCGGCAGGGGAGAACACTGAAGCTTTCTTT
d_call: NA; clone_size: once; v_call: TRBV5-4; cdr3_length: 14; j_call: TRBJ2-3; cdr3_aa: CASSLGGFKDTQYF; cdr3_nt: TGTGCCAGCAGCTTGGGAGGGTTCAAAGATACGCAGTATTTT
d_call: NA; clone_size: NA; v_call: TRBV7-7; cdr3_length: 15; j_call: TRBJ2-5; cdr3_aa: CASSPRLVGQETQYF; cdr3_nt: TGTGCTAGCAGCCCCCGCCTGGTCGGCCAAGAGACCCAGTACTTC
d_call: NA; clone_size: NA; v_call: TRBV11-3; cdr3_length: 16; j_call: TRBJ2-7; cdr3_aa: CASSSRGGRSSYEQYF; cdr3_nt: TGTGCCAGCAGCTCTAGGGGGGGGCGGAGCTCCTACGAGCAGTACTTC
d_call: NA; clone_size: NA; v_call: TRBV5-1; cdr3_length: 15; j_call: TRBJ2-7; cdr3_aa: CASSRTAISSYEQYF; cdr3_nt: TGCGCCAGCAGCCGCACAGCAATTAGCTCCTACGAGCAGTACTTC
d_call: TRBD1; clone_size: NA; v_call: TRBV7-9; cdr3_length: 14; j_call: TRBJ1-1; cdr3_aa: CASRHGQGNTEAFF; cdr3_nt: TGTGCCAGCAGACACGGACAGGGGAACACTGAAGCTTTCTTT